The clone carrying this T cell receptor (beta chain) was found many times. The data were taken from a study of patients and donors after allogeneic stem cell transplantation. The CDR3 spans 17 residues. Germline CDR1 reads KGHDR; CDR2 reads SFDVKD. Trimming left V 2 bases short and J 0 bases short, with 15 bases between. TCRdb reprocessed the RT-PCR reads with MiXCR, giving one entry per CDR3 protein. The profile shows roughly 940,000 distinct CDR3 sequences, 18% of them singletons. Sequenced input: blood, either unsorted or a sorted T cell fraction (not recorded which). The chain links TRBV24-1 to TRBJ2-5; D gene uncertain. This clonotype originated in a human donor who was either an allogeneic HSCT recipient or a stem cell or donor lymphocyte infusion donor (not recorded which). It is not recorded whose cells these are; they may come from a transplant donor. The CDR3 region has the DNA TGTGCCACCAGTGATTCCCCACGCGAAGCGTACCAAGAGACCCAGTACTTC. It yields the protein CATSDSPREAYQETQYF.